This T cell receptor beta chain was captured by sequencing in a study of T cell repertoires in cytomegalovirus infection. About the research overall: Matching HLA type, along with CMV infection, was indicated by public TCR beta signatures.

This clonotype was counted between two and nine times. The antigen is not known. MiXCR was run by TCRdb on the reads, yielding one entry per CDR3 protein. The sample has approximately 81,000 distinct CDR3 sequences; 20% to 30% are singletons. The material was CD8+ T cells from cultured PBMCs, obtained from culture after CMV antigen stimulation. This clonotype originated in a human donor in good health (CMV status not recorded). Some clones in this sample may be carry-over from other donors' samples.

This CDR3 reads CASSLLAGLSGELFF. CDR3 nucleotide sequence: TGTGCCAGCAGCCTACTAGCGGGATTATCCGGGGAGCTGTTTTTT. J is TRBJ2-2 and V is TRBV7-9; 10 positions agree with TRBD2. Losses at the gene ends were 5 bases for V and 6 bases for J; bases not matched to a gene: 6. CDR1 and CDR2 (germline): SEHNR, FQNEAQ (reference sequence). CDR3 length: 15 amino acids.